This T cell receptor (beta chain) stems from a study of T cell clonality in common variable immunodeficiency. Study conclusions and caveats: Compared with healthy controls, CVID subjects showed increased TCRbeta clonality, mostly in about a third.

Both groups were predominantly of Caucasian heritage. Each donor provided roughly 5 to 8 ml of heparinized whole blood. Some clones are missing from TCRdb's copy, which holds only in-frame ones; the method was immunoSEQ multiplex PCR. Captured here are about 47,000 clones, none seen once; the top ten comprise 0.68%. This clone was seen at least ten times. Its antigen is currently unknown. The CDR3 is cut off 3 residues early in the read; its end comes from the germline J gene. Trimming took 5 bases from V and 5 from J; bases not matched to a gene: 11. CDR1 is DFQATT and CDR2 is SNEGSKA in the germline V gene (reference sequence). This CDR3 region has 14 residues.

The genes are TRBV20-1 and TRBJ2-5; 7 bases are a match to TRBD2. The TCR comes from a person aged 18 to 75 in good health. The specimen sequenced was peripheral blood mononuclear cells. The CDR3 loop reads CSARLGGGAETQYF. CDR3 DNA, as far as it was read: TGCAGTGCTCGGCTGGGGGGGGGAGCTGAGACC.